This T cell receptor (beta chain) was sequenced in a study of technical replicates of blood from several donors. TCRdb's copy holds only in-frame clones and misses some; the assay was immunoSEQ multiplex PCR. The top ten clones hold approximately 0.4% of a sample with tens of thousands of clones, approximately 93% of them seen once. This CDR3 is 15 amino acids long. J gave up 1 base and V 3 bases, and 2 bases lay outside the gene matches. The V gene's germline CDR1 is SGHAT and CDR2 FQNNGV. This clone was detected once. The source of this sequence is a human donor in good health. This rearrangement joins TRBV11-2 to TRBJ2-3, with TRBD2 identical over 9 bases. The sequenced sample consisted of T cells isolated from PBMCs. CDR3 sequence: CASSFLAGGTDTQYF. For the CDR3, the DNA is TGTGCCAGCAGCTTTTTAGCGGGAGGCACAGATACGCAGTATTTT.